This T cell receptor beta chain was found in a study of CD4 and CD8 cells across lung adenocarcinoma regions. The germline CDR1 and CDR2 sequences are MNHEY and SVGAGI. After removal of 0 bases from V and 3 bases from J, the junction contained 4 bases not matched to a gene. The CDR3 sequence is 16 residues long. From the PCR reads, TCRdb called clonotypes with MiXCR, one entry per CDR3 protein. The sample shows some 9,700 distinct CDR3 sequences, 45% to 55% of them seen only once. Donors had localized lung adenocarcinoma, a non-small cell lung cancer. At least ten counts were recorded for this clonotype.

The sequence was obtained from a female donor with lung adenocarcinoma. The CD4 and CD8 labels of this study may be unreliable. Sequencing input: CD8+ T cells from the margin of a lung tumor. This sequence joins TRBV6-5 and TRBJ2-3, with 9 positions matching TRBD2. As DNA, the CDR3 is TGTGCCAGCAGTTACTCACGCGGGAGGGGAACAGATACGCAGTATTTT. Amino acid sequence: CASSYSRGRGTDTQYF.